A selection of T cell receptor beta chains follows, all from one sample in a study of CD8+ T cells in alopecia areata. Sequenced by immunoSEQ multiplex PCR; TCRdb stores in-frame clones only, minus some. This sample yields some 180,000 clones, of which more than 50% are seen a single time; about 5.3% belongs to the top ten. The sample consisted of CD8+ T cells sorted from blood. Source of these receptors: a human donor in good health. The CDR3 runs from the conserved cysteine through the conserved F or W.

j_call	v_call	cdr3_aa
TRBJ2-1	TRBV7-9	CASSPWGSEQFF
TRBJ1-1	TRBV14	CASSQVLTVEAFF
TRBJ2-3	TRBV4-1	CASSRAGGADTQYF
TRBJ2-3	TRBV5-4	CASRPGTSGTDTQYF
TRBJ1-2	TRBV5-6	CASSLGSAGYTF
TRBJ1-5	TRBV30	CAWGAGNQPQHF
TRBJ1-1	TRBV2	CASRTGQGVNTEAFF
TRBJ1-2	TRBV6-1	CASSFSIGGEGYTF
TRBJ2-4	TRBV10-2	CATAGHIQYF
TRBJ2-1	TRBV2	CASSVVNYNEQFF
TRBJ1-3	TRBV25-1	CATGSGNTIYF
TRBJ2-2	TRBV5-6	CASSFPNGELFF
TRBJ2-5	TRBV7-9	CASSLAGGRTQYF
TRBJ1-5	TRBV5-5	CASSLNQGGNQPQHF
TRBJ1-5	TRBV2	CASSEYGINQPQHF
TRBJ2-4	TRBV5-8	CASSLPVGHIQYF
TRBJ2-2	TRBV5-1	CASSSGPRSPTGELFF
TRBJ1-2	TRBV7-9	CASSLVALSEFGYTF
TRBJ1-1	TRBV29-1	CSVEEKGMNTEAFF
TRBJ2-1	TRBV6-5	CASSYSADRGLIEQFF
TRBJ1-2	TRBV4-1	CASSQPHTQGIDYGYTF
TRBJ2-7	TRBV10-2	CASSESGGELGYEQYF
TRBJ2-3	TRBV29-1	CSATPLDGGGRTDTQYF
TRBJ2-7	TRBV4-1	CASSQERSYEQYF
TRBJ1-1	TRBV5-1	CASSLDGGPEAFF
TRBJ2-5	TRBV12-5	CASGLPGTLQETQYF
TRBJ1-2	TRBV10-2	CASRSGPRGGYTF
TRBJ2-7	TRBV5-1	CASSQGTGGNLREQYF
TRBJ1-2	TRBV2	CASSDDRDDYGYTF
TRBJ2-3	TRBV30	CAWSDGGINTDTQYF
TRBJ1-6	TRBV7-2	CASSLAYGQGGNSPLHF
TRBJ2-1	TRBV4-1	CASSQGQIAYNEQFF
TRBJ1-1	TRBV29-1	CSVEGTEAFF
TRBJ1-2	TRBV15	CATSGHSGGGGYTF
TRBJ2-1	TRBV27	CASSPTHGDGPGEQFF
TRBJ1-2	TRBV5-6	CASRSGHLYGYTF
TRBJ2-1	TRBV5-4	CASSRLARPYNEQFF
TRBJ2-3	TRBV29-1	CSEKETGPTDTQYF
TRBJ1-2	TRBV9	CASSPQGVSYGYTF
TRBJ1-1	TRBV9	CASSVGVSGLDAFF
TRBJ1-1	TRBV25-1	CASSAETGGQAFF
TRBJ2-7	TRBV5-6	CASSLTADEQYF
TRBJ1-5	TRBV7-2	CASSSERGLAQHF
TRBJ1-2	TRBV29-1	CSVPLQGGYGYTF
TRBJ2-3	TRBV6-6	CASSITGGGTDTQYF
TRBJ1-1	TRBV6-5	CASRPGTGAALEAFF
TRBJ1-2	TRBV23-1	CASSPLNVGLQGTYGYTF
TRBJ1-6	TRBV6-1	CASSEGPTGGSPLHF
TRBJ2-1	TRBV27	CASSNRGYNEQFF
TRBJ2-7	TRBV4-2	CASSQDAEPYEQYF
TRBJ1-5	TRBV6-5	CASSHGSKSNQPQHF
TRBJ1-2	TRBV28	CASSLVADPNYGYTF
TRBJ2-7	TRBV4-1	CASSPRGGVYEQYF
TRBJ2-7	TRBV5-1	CASSLERANDYEQYF
TRBJ2-1	TRBV5-1	CASSLRYGNNEQFF
TRBJ2-3	TRBV2	CASSDGRGGYTDTQYF
TRBJ1-4	TRBV29-1	CSVEGRANEKLFF
TRBJ1-2	TRBV7-9	CASSFITTYGYTF
TRBJ1-2	TRBV7-6	CASSPRGTGTHGYTF
TRBJ2-5	TRBV29-1	CSVEAGFWETQYF